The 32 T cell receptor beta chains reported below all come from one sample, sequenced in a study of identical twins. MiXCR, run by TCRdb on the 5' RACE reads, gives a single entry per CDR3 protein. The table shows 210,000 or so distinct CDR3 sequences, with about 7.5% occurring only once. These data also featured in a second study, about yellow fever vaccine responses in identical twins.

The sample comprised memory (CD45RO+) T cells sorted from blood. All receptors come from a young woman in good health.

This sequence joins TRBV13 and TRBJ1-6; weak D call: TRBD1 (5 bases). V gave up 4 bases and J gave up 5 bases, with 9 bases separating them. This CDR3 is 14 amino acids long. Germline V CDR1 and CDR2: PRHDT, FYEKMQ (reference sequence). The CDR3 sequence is CASSWGRNNSPLHF. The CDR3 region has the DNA TGTGCCAGCAGCTGGGGACGTAATAATTCACCCCTCCACTTT.

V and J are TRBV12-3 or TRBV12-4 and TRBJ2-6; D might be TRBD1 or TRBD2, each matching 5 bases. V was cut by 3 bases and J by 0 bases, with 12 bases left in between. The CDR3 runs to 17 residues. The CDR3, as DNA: TGTGCCAGCAGTTTCTCGGGACGTACCTCTGGGGCCAACGTCCTGACTTTC. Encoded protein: CASSFSGRTSGANVLTF.

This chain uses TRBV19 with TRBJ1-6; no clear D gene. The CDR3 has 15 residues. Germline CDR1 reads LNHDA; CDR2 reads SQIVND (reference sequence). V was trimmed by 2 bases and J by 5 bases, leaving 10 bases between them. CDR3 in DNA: TGTGCCAGTAGTATATTCAGATCGGATAATTCACCCCTCCACTTT. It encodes CASSIFRSDNSPLHF.

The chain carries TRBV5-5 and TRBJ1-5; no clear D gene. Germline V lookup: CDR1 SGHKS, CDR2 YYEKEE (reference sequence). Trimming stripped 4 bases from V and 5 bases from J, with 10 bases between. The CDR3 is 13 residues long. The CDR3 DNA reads TGTGCCAGCAGCCGGGAGGTTGATCAGCCCCAGCATTTT. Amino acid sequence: CASSREVDQPQHF.

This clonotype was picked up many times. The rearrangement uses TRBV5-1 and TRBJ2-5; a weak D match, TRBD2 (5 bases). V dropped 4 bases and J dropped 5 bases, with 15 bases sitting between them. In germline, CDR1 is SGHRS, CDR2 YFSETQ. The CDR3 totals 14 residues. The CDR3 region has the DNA TGCGCCAGCAGCACGCGAGGGAACCGGGAGACCCAGTACTTC. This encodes CASSTRGNRETQYF.

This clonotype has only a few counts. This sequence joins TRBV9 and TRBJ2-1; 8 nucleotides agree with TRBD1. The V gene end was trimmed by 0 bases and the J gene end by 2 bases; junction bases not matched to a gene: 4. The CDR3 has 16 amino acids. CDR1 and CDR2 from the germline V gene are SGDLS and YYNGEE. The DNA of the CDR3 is TGTGCCAGCAGCGTAGGTGGACAGGGACCCTACAATGAGCAGTTCTTC. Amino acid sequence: CASSVGGQGPYNEQFF.

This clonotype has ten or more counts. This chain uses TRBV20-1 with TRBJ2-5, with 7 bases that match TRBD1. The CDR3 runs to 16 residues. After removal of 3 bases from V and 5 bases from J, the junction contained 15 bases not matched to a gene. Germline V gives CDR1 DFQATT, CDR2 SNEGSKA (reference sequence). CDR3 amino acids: CSARNPTGAEGETQYF. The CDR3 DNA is TGCAGTGCTAGGAACCCTACAGGGGCCGAGGGGGAGACCCAGTACTTC.

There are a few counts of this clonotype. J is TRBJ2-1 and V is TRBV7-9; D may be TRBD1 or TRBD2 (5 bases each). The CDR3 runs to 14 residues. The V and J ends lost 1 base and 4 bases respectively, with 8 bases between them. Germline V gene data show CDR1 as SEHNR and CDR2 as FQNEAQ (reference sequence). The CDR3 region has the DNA TGTGCCAGCAGCTTAGGGGACGAGTACAATGAGCAGTTCTTC. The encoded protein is CASSLGDEYNEQFF. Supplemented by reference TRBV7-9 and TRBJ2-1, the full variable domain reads DTGVSQNPRHKITKRGQNVTFRCDPISEHNRLYWYRQTLGQGPEFLTYFQNEAQLEKSRLLSDRFSAERPKGSFSTLEIQRTEQGDSAMYLCASSLGDEYNEQFFGPGTRLTVL.

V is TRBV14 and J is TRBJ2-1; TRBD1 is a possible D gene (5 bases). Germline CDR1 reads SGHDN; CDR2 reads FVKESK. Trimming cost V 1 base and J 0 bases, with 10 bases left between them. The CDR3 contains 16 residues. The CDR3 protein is CASSQGGLSSYNEQFF. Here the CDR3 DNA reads TGTGCCAGCAGCCAAGGGGGCCTGAGCTCCTACAATGAGCAGTTCTTC.

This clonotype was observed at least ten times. CDR3 sequence reads: CASSLALAGNEQFF. The DNA of the CDR3 is TGCGCCAGCAGCTTGGCGCTAGCGGGGAATGAGCAGTTCTTC. This chain connects TRBV5-1 to TRBJ2-1, with 9 bases aligning to TRBD2. CDR3 length: 14 amino acids. V shed 0 bases and J 7 bases; nucleotides not matched to a gene: 2. In germline, CDR1 is SGHRS, CDR2 YFSETQ. Using reference TRBV5-1 and TRBJ2-1 for the parts outside the CDR3, the full variable domain is KAGVTQTPRYLIKTRGQQVTLSCSPISGHRSVSWYQQTPGQGLQFLFEYFSETQRNKGNFPGRFSGRQFSNSRSEMNVSTLELGDSALYLCASSLALAGNEQFFGPGTRLTVL.

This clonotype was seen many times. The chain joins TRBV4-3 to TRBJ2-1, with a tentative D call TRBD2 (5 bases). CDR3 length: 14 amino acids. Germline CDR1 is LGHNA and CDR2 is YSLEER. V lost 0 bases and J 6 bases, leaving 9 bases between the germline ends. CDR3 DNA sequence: TGCGCCAGCAGCCAAGAGATAGCGAGCAATGAGCAGTTCTTC. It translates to CASSQEIASNEQFF.

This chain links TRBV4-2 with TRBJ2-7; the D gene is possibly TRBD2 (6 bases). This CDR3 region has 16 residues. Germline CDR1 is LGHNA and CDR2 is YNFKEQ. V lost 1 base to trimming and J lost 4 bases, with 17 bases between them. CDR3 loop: CASSQVGRDPSYEQYF. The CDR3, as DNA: TGTGCCAGCAGCCAAGTCGGGCGGGATCCATCTTACGAGCAGTACTTC.

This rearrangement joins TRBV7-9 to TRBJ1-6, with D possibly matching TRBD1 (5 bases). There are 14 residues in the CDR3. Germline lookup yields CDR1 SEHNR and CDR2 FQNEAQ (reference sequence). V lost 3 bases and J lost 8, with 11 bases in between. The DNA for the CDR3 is TGTGCCAGCAGCTTCGCAGGAGGGGATTCACCCCTCCACTTT. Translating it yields CASSFAGGDSPLHF.

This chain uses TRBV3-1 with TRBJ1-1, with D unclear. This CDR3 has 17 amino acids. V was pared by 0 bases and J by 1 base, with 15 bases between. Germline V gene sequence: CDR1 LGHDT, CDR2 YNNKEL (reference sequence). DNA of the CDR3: TGTGCCAGCAGCCAAGATTCTGTAGGCAGATCGAACACTGAAGCTTTCTTT. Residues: CASSQDSVGRSNTEAFF.

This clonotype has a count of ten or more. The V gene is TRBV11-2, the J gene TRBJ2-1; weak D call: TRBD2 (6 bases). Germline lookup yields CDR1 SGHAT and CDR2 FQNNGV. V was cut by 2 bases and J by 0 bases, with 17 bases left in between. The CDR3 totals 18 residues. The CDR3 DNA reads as TGTGCCAGCAGCTTAAGAGCGCAGCGGGCCTTCTCCTACAATGAGCAGTTCTTC. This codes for CASSLRAQRAFSYNEQFF.

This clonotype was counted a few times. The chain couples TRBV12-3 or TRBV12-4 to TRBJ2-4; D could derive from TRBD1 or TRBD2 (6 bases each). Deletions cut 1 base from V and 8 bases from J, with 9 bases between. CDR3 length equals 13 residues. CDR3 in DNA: TGTGCCAGCAGTTTAGACAGGGAGGACATTCAGTACTTC. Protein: CASSLDREDIQYF.

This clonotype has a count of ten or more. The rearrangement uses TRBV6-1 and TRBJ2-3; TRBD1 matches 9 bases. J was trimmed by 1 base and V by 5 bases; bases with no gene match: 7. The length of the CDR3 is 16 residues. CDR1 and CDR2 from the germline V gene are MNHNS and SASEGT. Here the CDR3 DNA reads TGTGCCAGCAGTACCGGGACAGGGTACGGCACAGATACGCAGTATTTT. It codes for CASSTGTGYGTDTQYF.

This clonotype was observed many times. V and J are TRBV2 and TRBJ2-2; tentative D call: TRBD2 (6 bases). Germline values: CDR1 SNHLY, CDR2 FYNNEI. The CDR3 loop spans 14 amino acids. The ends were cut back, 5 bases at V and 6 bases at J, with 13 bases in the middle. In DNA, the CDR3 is TGTGCCAGCAGTATAACCGGAGGGGCCGGGGAGCTGTTTTTT. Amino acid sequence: CASSITGGAGELFF.

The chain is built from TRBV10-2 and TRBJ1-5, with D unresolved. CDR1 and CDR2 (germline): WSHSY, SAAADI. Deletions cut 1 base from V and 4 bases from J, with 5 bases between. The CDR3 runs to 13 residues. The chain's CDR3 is CASSEWGNQPQHF. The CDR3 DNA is TGCGCCAGCAGTGAGTGGGGTAATCAGCCCCAGCATTTT.

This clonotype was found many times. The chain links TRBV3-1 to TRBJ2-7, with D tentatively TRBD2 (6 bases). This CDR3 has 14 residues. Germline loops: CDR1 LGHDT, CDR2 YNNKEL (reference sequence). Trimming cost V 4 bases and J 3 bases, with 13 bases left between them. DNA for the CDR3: TGTGCCAGCAGCCCCAGGCGGGGAAACTACGAGCAGTACTTC. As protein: CASSPRRGNYEQYF.

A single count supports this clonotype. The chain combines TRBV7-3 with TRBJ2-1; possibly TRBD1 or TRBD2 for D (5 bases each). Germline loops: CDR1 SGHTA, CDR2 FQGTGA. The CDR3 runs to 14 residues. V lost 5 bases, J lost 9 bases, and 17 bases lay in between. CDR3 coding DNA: TGTGCCAGCAGCCCCGGTGAGGGGAATGTTGAGCAGTTCTTC. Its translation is CASSPGEGNVEQFF.

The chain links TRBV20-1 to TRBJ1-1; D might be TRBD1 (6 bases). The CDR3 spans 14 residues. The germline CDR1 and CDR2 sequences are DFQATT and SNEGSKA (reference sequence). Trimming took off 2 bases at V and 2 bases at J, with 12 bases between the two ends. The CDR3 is CSARKARGNTEAFF. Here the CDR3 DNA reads TGCAGTGCTAGAAAGGCCAGGGGAAACACTGAAGCTTTCTTT.

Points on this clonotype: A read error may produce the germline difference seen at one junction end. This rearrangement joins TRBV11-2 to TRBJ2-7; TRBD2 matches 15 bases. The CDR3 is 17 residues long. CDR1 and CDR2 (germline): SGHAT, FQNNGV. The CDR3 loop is CASTLFPSGLAGGEQYF. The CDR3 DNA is TGTGCCAGCACCTTATTTCCGTCGGGACTAGCGGGGGGAGAGCAGTACTTC.

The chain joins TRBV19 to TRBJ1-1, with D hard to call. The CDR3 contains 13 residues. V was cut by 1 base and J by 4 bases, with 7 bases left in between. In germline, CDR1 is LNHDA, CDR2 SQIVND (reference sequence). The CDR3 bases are TGTGCCAGTAGTATAGGGTCAGCCACTGAAGCTTTCTTT. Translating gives CASSIGSATEAFF.

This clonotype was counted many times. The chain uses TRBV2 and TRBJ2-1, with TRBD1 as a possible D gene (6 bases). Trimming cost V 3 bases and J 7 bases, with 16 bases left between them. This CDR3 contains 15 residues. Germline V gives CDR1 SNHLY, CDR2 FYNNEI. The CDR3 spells CASSDSGGRWNEQFF. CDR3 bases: TGTGCCAGCAGTGATAGTGGGGGCCGATGGAATGAGCAGTTCTTC.

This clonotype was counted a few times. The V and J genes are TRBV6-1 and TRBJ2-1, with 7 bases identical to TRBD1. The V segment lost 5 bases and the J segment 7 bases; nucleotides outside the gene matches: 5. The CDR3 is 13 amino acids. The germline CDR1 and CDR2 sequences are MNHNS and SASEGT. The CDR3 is CASSNAQGNEQFF. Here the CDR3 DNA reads TGTGCCAGCAGTAATGCACAGGGGAATGAGCAGTTCTTC.

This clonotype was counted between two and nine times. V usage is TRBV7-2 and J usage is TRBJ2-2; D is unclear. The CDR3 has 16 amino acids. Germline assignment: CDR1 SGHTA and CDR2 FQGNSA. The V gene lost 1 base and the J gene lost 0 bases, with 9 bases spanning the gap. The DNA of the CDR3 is TGTGCCAGCAGCTTAGACCCAAATCCGAACACCGGGGAGCTGTTTTTT. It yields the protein CASSLDPNPNTGELFF.

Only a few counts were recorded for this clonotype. The CDR3 protein is CASSYGLAEGYEQYF. The CDR3 DNA reads as TGTGCCAGCAGTTACGGCTTAGCGGAGGGCTACGAGCAGTACTTC. The chain links TRBV6-2 or TRBV6-3 to TRBJ2-7; TRBD2 might be the D (6 bases). This CDR3 is built from 15 residues. Germline CDR1 reads MNHEY; CDR2 reads SVGEGT. Trimming took off 2 bases at V and 3 bases at J, with 14 bases between the two ends.

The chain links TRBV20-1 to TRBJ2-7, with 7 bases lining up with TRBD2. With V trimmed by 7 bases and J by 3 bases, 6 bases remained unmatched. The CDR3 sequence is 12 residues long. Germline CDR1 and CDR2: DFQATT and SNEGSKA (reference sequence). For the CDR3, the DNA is TGCAGTGGCTGGCGGGAGTACTACGAGCAGTACTTC. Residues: CSGWREYYEQYF.

The CDR3 DNA reads as TGTGCCAGCAGCCAAGAGGGGGGCTACAATGAGCAGTTCTTC. Translating it yields CASSQEGGYNEQFF. This sequence joins TRBV4-2 and TRBJ2-1; perhaps TRBD2 as D (6 bases). This CDR3 spans 14 amino acids. Trimming shortened V by 0 bases and J by 3 bases, and 6 bases separated the two germline ends. Germline loops: CDR1 LGHNA, CDR2 YNFKEQ.

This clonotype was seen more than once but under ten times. CDR3 sequence: CASRPRPGGNTIYF. The CDR3 DNA reads TGTGCCAGCAGACCACGGCCGGGAGGAAACACCATATATTTT. The genes are TRBV5-5 and TRBJ1-3; no firm D call. The CDR3 is 14 amino acids. Germline V gene sequence: CDR1 SGHKS, CDR2 YYEKEE (reference sequence). V lost 5 bases and J 4 bases, leaving 13 bases between the germline ends.

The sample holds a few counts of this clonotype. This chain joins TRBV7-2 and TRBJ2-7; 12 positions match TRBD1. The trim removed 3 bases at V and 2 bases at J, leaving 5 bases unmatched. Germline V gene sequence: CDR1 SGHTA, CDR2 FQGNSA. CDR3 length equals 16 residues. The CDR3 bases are TGTGCCAGCAGCTTCGGGACAGGGGGCGCACCCTACGAGCAGTACTTC. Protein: CASSFGTGGAPYEQYF. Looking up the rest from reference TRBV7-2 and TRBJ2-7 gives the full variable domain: GAGVSQSPSNKVTEKGKDVELRCDPISGHTALYWYRQSLGQGLEFLIYFQGNSAPDKSGLPSDRFSAERTGGSVSTLTIQRTQQEDSAVYLCASSFGTGGAPYEQYFGPGTRLTVT.